Listed below are T cell receptor beta chains from one sample, sequenced in a study of blood T cells in healthy people across ages. A single record per CDR3 protein comes from TCRdb applying MiXCR to the 5' RACE reads. This table has about 970,000 distinct CDR3 sequences, approximately 50% appearing once. The sample taken for sequencing was blood. Source of these receptors: a woman between 55 and 75 years old in good health. Each CDR3 is given with its conserved first and last residue. Fields, in order: clone size, V gene, CDR3 length, D gene, J gene, CDR3 protein, CDR3 DNA. The D gene is left open where the match is weak. Expanded clones are given a class, and other clones once, few, many or no size at all.

clone size: once; V gene: TRBV7-2; CDR3 length: 14; D gene: -; J gene: TRBJ2-2; CDR3 protein: CASRLGGDTGELFF; CDR3 DNA: TGTGCCAGCAGGCTAGGGGGGGACACCGGGGAGCTGTTTTTT
clone size: -; V gene: TRBV20-1; CDR3 length: 17; D gene: TRBD1; J gene: TRBJ2-1; CDR3 protein: CSARRQGVDDGYNEQFF; CDR3 DNA: TGCAGTGCTAGACGGCAGGGGGTAGACGACGGATACAATGAGCAGTTCTTC
clone size: -; V gene: TRBV29-1; CDR3 length: 11; D gene: -; J gene: TRBJ2-5; CDR3 protein: CSGVRGETQYF; CDR3 DNA: TGCAGCGGTGTCAGGGGAGAGACCCAGTACTTC
clone size: -; V gene: TRBV18; CDR3 length: 15; D gene: -; J gene: TRBJ2-2; CDR3 protein: CASSSEVENTGEPFF; CDR3 DNA: TGTGCCAGCTCAAGCGAGGTGGAGAACACCGGGGAGCCGTTTTTT
clone size: few; V gene: TRBV2; CDR3 length: 15; D gene: -; J gene: TRBJ1-4; CDR3 protein: CASSEKTATNEKLFF; CDR3 DNA: TGTGCCAGCAGTGAGAAAACGGCAACTAATGAAAAACTGTTTTTT
clone size: few; V gene: TRBV6-5; CDR3 length: 13; D gene: -; J gene: TRBJ2-7; CDR3 protein: CASSYTGMHEQYF; CDR3 DNA: TGTGCCAGCAGTTACACAGGGATGCACGAGCAGTACTTC
clone size: -; V gene: TRBV7-9; CDR3 length: 13; D gene: -; J gene: TRBJ2-5; CDR3 protein: CASSVAGGNEQYF; CDR3 DNA: TGTGCCAGCAGCGTAGCTGGGGGCAATGAGCAGTACTTC
clone size: few; V gene: TRBV20-1; CDR3 length: 12; D gene: -; J gene: TRBJ2-4; CDR3 protein: CSAREVPNIQYF; CDR3 DNA: TGCAGTGCTAGGGAGGTTCCCAACATTCAGTACTTC
clone size: -; V gene: TRBV6-5; CDR3 length: 15; D gene: TRBD1; J gene: TRBJ1-1; CDR3 protein: CASSTYRGRLTEAFF; CDR3 DNA: TGTGCCAGCAGTACCTACAGGGGGAGGTTGACTGAAGCTTTCTTT
clone size: many; V gene: TRBV18; CDR3 length: 14; D gene: TRBD1; J gene: TRBJ1-5; CDR3 protein: CASSRGTGVQPQHF; CDR3 DNA: TGTGCCAGCTCACGTGGGACAGGGGTTCAGCCCCAGCATTTT
clone size: few; V gene: TRBV27; CDR3 length: 15; D gene: TRBD1; J gene: TRBJ2-4; CDR3 protein: CASSRTGTGSDIQYF; CDR3 DNA: TGTGCCAGCAGTCGGACCGGGACAGGGAGTGACATTCAGTACTTC
clone size: few; V gene: TRBV10-3; CDR3 length: 16; D gene: TRBD2; J gene: TRBJ2-7; CDR3 protein: CAISGLGTSGSYEQYF; CDR3 DNA: TGTGCCATCAGTGGGCTGGGGACTAGCGGATCCTACGAGCAGTACTTC
clone size: many; V gene: TRBV20-1; CDR3 length: 16; D gene: TRBD2; J gene: TRBJ2-7; CDR3 protein: CSAPHRLAGGQYEQYF; CDR3 DNA: TGCAGTGCTCCCCACCGACTAGCGGGAGGGCAATACGAGCAGTACTTC
clone size: -; V gene: TRBV20-1; CDR3 length: 16; D gene: -; J gene: TRBJ2-3; CDR3 protein: CSQLTGATGSTDTQYF; CDR3 DNA: TGCAGTCAATTAACGGGGGCCACTGGGAGCACAGATACGCAGTATTTT
clone size: -; V gene: TRBV4-3; CDR3 length: 14; D gene: -; J gene: TRBJ1-6; CDR3 protein: CASSHDRYNSPLHF; CDR3 DNA: TGCGCCAGCAGCCACGACAGATATAATTCACCCCTCCACTTT
clone size: few; V gene: TRBV7-9; CDR3 length: 15; D gene: TRBD2; J gene: TRBJ2-7; CDR3 protein: CASSLVPSGSYEQYF; CDR3 DNA: TGTGCCAGCAGCTTAGTACCTAGCGGGAGCTACGAGCAGTACTTC
clone size: few; V gene: TRBV24-1; CDR3 length: 14; D gene: -; J gene: TRBJ2-3; CDR3 protein: CATSGRGFDDTQYF; CDR3 DNA: TGTGCCACCAGTGGCAGGGGATTTGATGATACGCAGTATTTT
clone size: -; V gene: TRBV15; CDR3 length: 15; D gene: -; J gene: TRBJ1-4; CDR3 protein: CATSPRGSTNEKLFF; CDR3 DNA: TGTGCCACCAGCCCCCGGGGTTCGACTAATGAAAAACTGTTTTTT
clone size: -; V gene: TRBV5-1; CDR3 length: 14; D gene: -; J gene: TRBJ2-5; CDR3 protein: CASSFNRVRETQYF; CDR3 DNA: TGCGCCAGCAGCTTCAACAGGGTTCGGGAGACCCAGTACTTC
clone size: -; V gene: TRBV7-2; CDR3 length: 17; D gene: TRBD2; J gene: TRBJ2-3; CDR3 protein: CASSLDLAGALGGTQYF; CDR3 DNA: TGTGCCAGCAGCTTAGATTTAGCGGGAGCCCTCGGGGGTACGCAGTATTTT
clone size: -; V gene: TRBV20-1; CDR3 length: 15; D gene: TRBD2; J gene: TRBJ2-7; CDR3 protein: CSARPGLADLYEQYF; CDR3 DNA: TGCAGTGCTAGGCCTGGACTAGCGGACCTCTACGAGCAGTACTTC
clone size: -; V gene: TRBV28; CDR3 length: 13; D gene: -; J gene: TRBJ2-7; CDR3 protein: CASSPHRVYEQYF; CDR3 DNA: TGTGCCAGCAGCCCGCACAGGGTCTACGAGCAGTACTTC
clone size: -; V gene: TRBV4-3; CDR3 length: 16; D gene: -; J gene: TRBJ2-6; CDR3 protein: CASSPVTGIGANVLTF; CDR3 DNA: TGCGCCAGCAGCCCCGTAACAGGGATCGGGGCCAACGTCCTGACTTTC